Shown below are 10 T cell receptor beta chains from a single sample sequenced in a study of cytomegalovirus exposure and HLA in healthy donors. Repertoires were generated with immunoSEQ multiplex PCR, while TCRdb's copy carries only in-frame clones and drops some. Of 160,000 or so clones listed, around 85% were seen once; the top ten hold about 2.1%. The sample consisted of PBMCs. The receptors stem from a man in his thirties or forties in good health and CMV-seropositive.

The V call is TRBV10-3, the J call TRBJ2-5; 12 nucleotides agree with TRBD1. The CDR3 is made up of 15 amino acids. V lost 4 bases and J lost 4; bases outside the gene matches: 4. Germline lookup yields CDR1 ENHRY and CDR2 SYGVKD. The CDR3 reads CAISGGDRGRETQYF. CDR3 bases: TGTGCCATCAGTGGAGGGGACAGGGGGCGAGAGACCCAGTACTTC.

The rearrangement uses TRBV19 and TRBJ1-4; 10 bases map to TRBD1. The CDR3 loop spans 16 amino acids. Germline V lookup: CDR1 LNHDA, CDR2 SQIVND (reference sequence). The V gene end was trimmed by 4 bases and the J gene end by 7 bases; junction bases not matched to a gene: 9. CDR3 amino acids: CASSKFPGQGLEKLFF. The CDR3 bases are TGTGCCAGTAGTAAATTTCCGGGACAGGGGCTTGAAAAACTGTTTTTT.

The chain recombines TRBV7-9 with TRBJ1-5; D is unclear. V shed 1 base and J shed 11 bases, with 9 bases lying between them. This CDR3 is 12 amino acids long. The germline CDR1 and CDR2 sequences are SEHNR and FQNEAQ (reference sequence). CDR3 bases: TGTGCCAGCAGCTTAGAACGAGGTGCCCAGCATTTT. Protein product: CASSLERGAQHF.

This chain connects TRBV10-3 to TRBJ1-4, with 9 bases that match TRBD1. The V and J ends lost 6 bases and 10 bases, in that order; junction bases with no gene match: 15. This CDR3 is built from 16 residues. Germline V lookup: CDR1 ENHRY, CDR2 SYGVKD. The CDR3 sequence is CAISGAGTGSRGKLFF. CDR3 nucleotide sequence: TGTGCCATCAGCGGGGCCGGGACAGGGTCGAGGGGAAAACTGTTTTTT.

CDR3 sequence (DNA): TGTGCCAGCAGCAGGACTAGCGGGGGTGATGAGCAGTTCTTC. It specifies CASSRTSGGDEQFF. The rearrangement joins TRBV7-2 to TRBJ2-1; 13 bases are shared with TRBD2. Per the germline V gene, CDR1 is SGHTA and CDR2 is FQGNSA. The CDR3 is made up of 14 amino acids. With 5 bases clipped from V and 8 bases from J, the junction kept 3 bases outside the gene matches.

The chain joins TRBV5-1 to TRBJ1-2; TRBD1 is a possible D gene (6 bases). Germline CDR1 SGHRS, CDR2 YFSETQ. The CDR3 extends over 20 amino acids. Trimming cost V 1 base and J 6 bases, with 31 bases left between them. The CDR3 spells CASSLPLLFRDTIRRHGYTF. CDR3 coding DNA: TGCGCCAGCAGCTTGCCCTTACTATTCCGGGACACAATTCGGCGGCATGGCTACACCTTC.

This clone occurred once. This sequence joins TRBV5-1 and TRBJ2-1; 8 bases line up with TRBD1. The CDR3 is 15 amino acids. V lost 4 bases and J lost 9; bases outside the gene matches: 12. CDR1 is SGHRS and CDR2 is YFSETQ in the germline V gene. The CDR3 DNA sequence: TGCGCCAGCAGCCTTAATCAGGGGGCCCCCTCTGAGCAGTTCTTC. Protein product: CASSLNQGAPSEQFF.

The chain links TRBV9 to TRBJ2-5, with TRBD1 matching over 10 bases. The CDR3 has 16 residues. J gave up 2 bases and V 3 bases, and 7 bases lay outside the gene matches. The germline CDR1 and CDR2 sequences are SGDLS and YYNGEE. Written as DNA, the CDR3 is TGTGCCAGCAGCGCTCGACAGGGGGCGCGACAAGAGACCCAGTACTTC. Amino acids: CASSARQGARQETQYF.

This rearrangement joins TRBV19 to TRBJ1-1, with unresolved D. The CDR3 has 12 amino acids. The germline V gene encodes CDR1 LNHDA and CDR2 SQIVND (reference sequence). Trimming removed 3 bases from V and 2 bases from J, with 4 bases in between. DNA of the CDR3: TGTGCCAGTAGTATTTCTAACACTGAAGCTTTCTTT. It encodes CASSISNTEAFF.

The V call is TRBV7-2, the J call TRBJ1-1, with D possibly TRBD1 on 5 matching bases. The germline V gene encodes CDR1 SGHTA and CDR2 FQGNSA. The V end lost 1 base, the J end lost 7 bases, and 13 bases lay between the germline ends. CDR3 length equals 14 residues. As DNA, the CDR3 is TGTGCCAGCAGCTTAGGGGGCGCTTTATATGAAGCTTTCTTT. It codes for CASSLGGALYEAFF.